The 32 T cell receptor beta chains below all came from one sample that was sequenced in a study of human T cells and chemical hapten exposure. Regarding time point: patch test 3, about 24 weeks after DPC sensitization. Described treatment: therapeutic diphenylcyclopropenone sensitization with weekly scalp DPC. TCRdb passed the RACE reads through MiXCR, listing each CDR3 protein once. The repertoire holds 100,000 or so distinct CDR3 sequences, with less than 40% as singletons. The material was whole blood, obtained in connection with sensitization to the hapten diphenylcyclopropenone (DPC). The receptors come from a man aged 35 to 55 with alopecia areata. Some clones in this sample may be carry-over from other donors' samples.

This chain links TRBV9 with TRBJ2-2; D remains unclear. Trimming took off 2 bases at V and 6 bases at J, with 11 bases between the two ends. The CDR3 length is 14 residues. Germline lookup yields CDR1 SGDLS and CDR2 YYNGEE. The CDR3 nucleotides read TGTGCCAGCAGCGTCGGGCTAAGTGCCGGGGAGCTGTTTTTT. Translated: CASSVGLSAGELFF. Supplemented by reference TRBV9 and TRBJ2-2, the full variable domain reads DSGVTQTPKHLITATGQRVTLRCSPRSGDLSVYWYQQSLDQGLQFLIQYYNGEERAKGNILERFSAQQFPDLHSELNLSSLELGDSALYFCASSVGLSAGELFFGEGSRLTVL.

This clonotype was found once. The chain couples TRBV30 to TRBJ1-6; no reliable D call. The CDR3 sequence is 12 residues long. CDR1 is GTSNPN, CDR2 SVGIG, per germline (reference sequence). Between the trimmed V and J ends, which lost 0 bases and 11 bases, there was a span of 8 bases. In nucleotides, the CDR3 is TGTGCCTGGAGTGTGAAGTTTCCACCCCTCCACTTT. Protein: CAWSVKFPPLHF.

The DNA of the CDR3 is TGTGCCAGCAGCGTAATGATAGGGGACACTGAAGCTTTCTTT. This encodes CASSVMIGDTEAFF. The J gene is TRBJ1-1, the V gene TRBV9; TRBD1 might be the D (5 bases). Trimming took 1 base from V and 3 from J, leaving 10 bases between them. The CDR3 is made up of 14 amino acids. Germline V gives CDR1 SGDLS, CDR2 YYNGEE.

This clonotype was seen a handful of times. The chain couples TRBV24-1 to TRBJ2-1; 10 bases match TRBD2. The germline V gene encodes CDR1 KGHDR and CDR2 SFDVKD. The CDR3 is 15 residues long. V lost 3 bases, J lost 8 bases, and 6 bases stayed unmatched. The CDR3 DNA is TGTGCCACCAGTGATGGGGGACTAGCGCGCGATGAGCAGTTCTTC. This sequence encodes CATSDGGLARDEQFF.

The chain uses TRBV7-9 and TRBJ2-3, with a tentative D call TRBD2 (5 bases). Germline V gene sequence: CDR1 SEHNR, CDR2 FQNEAQ (reference sequence). CDR3 length: 14 amino acids. Trimming stripped 5 bases from V and 6 bases from J, with 15 bases between. The CDR3 region has the DNA TGTGCCAGCAGCCCGGAGGTGGTCAGGGATACGCAGTATTTT. It is translated as CASSPEVVRDTQYF.

In its sample, this clonotype was seen once. The chain employs TRBV6-2 or TRBV6-3 and TRBJ2-7, with 8 bases aligning to TRBD2. V shed 2 bases, J shed 3 bases, and the junction held 9 bases outside the gene matches. Germline V gene sequence: CDR1 MNHEY, CDR2 SVGEGT. CDR3 length: 16 amino acids. As DNA, the CDR3 is TGTGCCAGCAGTTACGGTAACCTGGCGGGGGGCTACGAGCAGTACTTC. Its protein product is CASSYGNLAGGYEQYF.

This clonotype turned up a few times. This chain links TRBV12-5 with TRBJ2-1; D possibly corresponds to TRBD2 (5 bases). This CDR3 comprises 14 residues. Per the germline V gene, CDR1 is LGHNT and CDR2 is FRNRAP. The V gene lost 0 bases and the J gene lost 8 bases, with 11 bases spanning the gap. The DNA for the CDR3 is TGTGCTAGTGGTTTGGTACCTAGCTCGTATGAGCAGTTCTTC. It is translated as CASGLVPSSYEQFF.

J is TRBJ2-1 and V is TRBV6-2 or TRBV6-3; D gene unclear. Trimming took off 6 bases at V and 4 bases at J, with 10 bases between the two ends. The germline V gene encodes CDR1 MNHEY and CDR2 SVGEGT. This CDR3 comprises 13 residues. The DNA of the CDR3 is TGTGCCAGCAGCTTTGACTGGTACAATGAGCAGTTCTTC. It is translated as CASSFDWYNEQFF.

V usage is TRBV5-6 and J usage is TRBJ2-1; D possibly corresponds to TRBD2 (6 bases). Trimming took off 1 base at V and 8 bases at J, with 10 bases between the two ends. The CDR3 runs 13 residues. CDR1 is SGHDT and CDR2 is YYEEEE in the germline V gene. The CDR3 region is CASSLTSTDEQFF. The CDR3 region has the DNA TGTGCCAGCAGCTTGACTAGCACCGATGAGCAGTTCTTC.

V and J are TRBV29-1 and TRBJ2-3; 7 nucleotides match TRBD1. V shed 7 bases and J 0 bases; nucleotides not matched to a gene: 7. Germline CDR1 is SQVTM and CDR2 is ANQGSEA. The CDR3 length is 14 residues. CDR3 sequence (DNA): TGCAGCGGGTCGACAGGGATCAGCACAGATACGCAGTATTTT. It specifies CSGSTGISTDTQYF.

Here the CDR3 DNA reads TGCAGCGTTGAGTGGGGTCACACCGGGGAGCTGTTTTTT. Encoded protein: CSVEWGHTGELFF. V and J are TRBV29-1 and TRBJ2-2, with no clear D. This CDR3 is 13 amino acids long. V was cut by 3 bases and J by 3 bases, with 8 bases left in between. Germline CDR1 SQVTM, CDR2 ANQGSEA.

The chain joins TRBV5-1 to TRBJ2-7, with D possibly matching TRBD2 (5 bases). From germline, CDR1 is SGHRS and CDR2 YFSETQ. Trimming shortened V by 4 bases and J by 9 bases, and 14 bases separated the two germline ends. The length of the CDR3 is 12 residues. CDR3 protein: CASSLEDGVQYV. CDR3 bases: TGCGCCAGCAGCCTTGAAGACGGGGTGCAGTACGTC.

This chain uses TRBV7-2 with TRBJ1-1; tentatively, D is TRBD1 (5 bases). With 4 bases removed from V and 4 bases from J, the gap between germline ends came to 16 bases. CDR1 SGHTA and CDR2 FQGNSA come from the germline V gene. The length of the CDR3 is 15 residues. CDR3 region: CASSYPAGSGTEAFF. The CDR3 coding sequence is TGTGCCAGCAGCTACCCCGCAGGGAGTGGCACTGAAGCTTTCTTT.

The V gene is TRBV7-2, the J gene TRBJ2-7; tentative D call: TRBD2 (5 bases). V dropped 5 bases and J dropped 2 bases, with 10 bases sitting between them. Germline CDR1 SGHTA, CDR2 FQGNSA. The CDR3 totals 13 residues. CDR3 DNA: TGTGCCAGCAGCCTGCGGGCTACCTACGAGCAGTACGTC. As protein: CASSLRATYEQYV.

The chain uses TRBV11-3 and TRBJ2-5; possible D gene TRBD2, 5 bases. The ends were cut back, 5 bases at V and 2 bases at J, with 18 bases in the middle. Germline CDR1 SGHNT, CDR2 YENEEA. The CDR3 consists of 16 residues. This chain's CDR3 is CASSARASGKQETQYF. The DNA for the CDR3 is TGTGCCAGCAGCGCCAGAGCCAGCGGAAAGCAAGAGACCCAGTACTTC.

This clonotype occurred a few times. This chain joins TRBV6-5 and TRBJ2-7, with TRBD1 as a possible D gene (5 bases). V dropped 6 bases and J dropped 7 bases, with 16 bases sitting between them. The CDR3 extends over 13 amino acids. Germline CDR1 and CDR2: MNHEY and SVGAGI. The CDR3 DNA sequence: TGTGCCAGCAGCGGTGCAGGGAAGGAAGAGCAGTACTTC. Translation: CASSGAGKEEQYF.

By its share, this clonotype is medium-sized. The chain joins TRBV7-2 to TRBJ1-5; TRBD1 aligns across 8 bases. The CDR3 spans 14 residues. The ends lost 1 base at V and 7 bases at J; junction bases unmatched: 3. Germline V lookup: CDR1 SGHTA, CDR2 FQGNSA. The CDR3 nucleotides read TGTGCCAGCAGCTTAGGGACAGGGAAACAGCCCCAGCATTTT. It yields the protein CASSLGTGKQPQHF.

The J gene is TRBJ2-1, the V gene TRBV5-1; TRBD2 matches at 9 bases. There are 16 residues in the CDR3. CDR1 SGHRS and CDR2 YFSETQ come from the germline V gene. V dropped 4 bases and J dropped 5; count of bases not matched to a gene: 10. The CDR3 is CASSEPLAGANNEQFF. For the CDR3, the DNA is TGCGCCAGCAGCGAACCTTTAGCGGGAGCGAACAATGAGCAGTTCTTC.

This clonotype was counted many times. This chain connects TRBV6-6 to TRBJ1-5; 8 bases are shared with TRBD1. Trimming at V came to 4 bases and at J to 6 bases, leaving 11 bases not matched to a gene. In germline, CDR1 is MNHNY, CDR2 SVGAGI (reference sequence). There are 16 residues in the CDR3. This CDR3 reads CASSSGGQGGPQPQHF. The CDR3 coding sequence is TGTGCCAGCAGTTCCGGAGGACAGGGAGGACCTCAGCCCCAGCATTTT.

This clonotype was counted between two and nine times. The chain employs TRBV6-2 or TRBV6-3 and TRBJ2-3, with TRBD2 matching 13 bases. This CDR3 contains 17 residues. The germline CDR1 and CDR2 sequences are MNHEY and SVGEGT. Unmatched junction bases numbered 5, after V lost 3 bases and J lost 2 bases. CDR3 DNA sequence: TGTGCCAGCAGTTATTCGACTAGCGGGAGGAACACAGATACGCAGTATTTT. As protein: CASSYSTSGRNTDTQYF.

The chain recombines TRBV10-3 with TRBJ2-3; D not certain. The CDR3 length is 11 residues. V lost 5 bases and J lost 10, with 10 bases in between. Germline CDR1 is ENHRY and CDR2 is SYGVKD. CDR3 nucleotide sequence: TGTGCCATCAGTTCTCCCCCTGCGCAGTATTTT. Its translation: CAISSPPAQYF.

The chain combines TRBV3-1 with TRBJ2-3; D remains ambiguous. V lost 1 base and J 0 bases, leaving 5 bases between the germline ends. In germline, CDR1 is LGHDT, CDR2 YNNKEL (reference sequence). The length of the CDR3 is 14 residues. This CDR3 is CASSQVRSTDTQYF. Here the CDR3 DNA reads TGTGCCAGCAGCCAAGTTAGAAGCACAGATACGCAGTATTTT.

The chain joins TRBV20-1 to TRBJ2-1; TRBD2 aligns across 14 bases. Losses at the gene ends were 3 bases for V and 10 bases for J; bases not matched to a gene: 2. CDR3 length: 13 residues. The V gene's germline CDR1 is DFQATT and CDR2 SNEGSKA (reference sequence). CDR3 sequence reads: CSARGLAGAEQFF. In DNA, the CDR3 is TGCAGTGCTAGGGGACTAGCGGGAGCGGAGCAGTTCTTC.

The chain recombines TRBV29-1 with TRBJ2-1, with 7 bases lining up with TRBD2. The CDR3 is made up of 14 amino acids. V was pared by 7 bases and J by 8 bases, with 14 bases of the junction left unmatched. Germline CDR1 and CDR2: SQVTM and ANQGSEA. The CDR3 region has the DNA TGCAGCGCAAAGTATGGGGGAGGGCCATATGAGCAGTTCTTC. Protein product: CSAKYGGGPYEQFF.

V and J are TRBV9 and TRBJ2-7; D may correspond to TRBD1 or TRBD2 (6 bases each). Germline CDR1 is SGDLS and CDR2 is YYNGEE. CDR3 length equals 14 residues. V was shortened by 3 bases and J by 4 bases, with 14 bases between the two germline ends. This chain's CDR3 is CASSAAGHSYEQYF. CDR3 bases: TGTGCCAGCAGCGCGGCGGGACACTCTTACGAGCAGTACTTC.

The chain uses TRBV29-1 and TRBJ1-2, with 7 nucleotides matching TRBD1. Germline lookup yields CDR1 SQVTM and CDR2 ANQGSEA. This CDR3 has 12 amino acids. V lost 6 bases and J lost 4; bases outside the gene matches: 5. CDR3 amino acids: CSVDRVGYGYTF. The CDR3 DNA reads TGCAGCGTAGACAGGGTGGGCTATGGCTACACCTTC.

Only a few counts were recorded for this clonotype. This chain uses TRBV29-1 with TRBJ2-7, with a possible D match to TRBD2 (6 bases). The V end was cut by 7 bases, the J end by 3 bases, with 22 bases between. This CDR3 region has 15 residues. Germline V lookup: CDR1 SQVTM, CDR2 ANQGSEA. CDR3 sequence reads: CSAEGSGRAIYEQYV. The CDR3 DNA is TGCAGCGCAGAGGGGAGCGGGCGCGCTATCTACGAGCAGTACGTC.

The chain recombines TRBV20-1 with TRBJ2-3, with D hard to call. The V and J ends lost 5 bases and 8 bases respectively, with 17 bases between them. Germline values: CDR1 DFQATT, CDR2 SNEGSKA (reference sequence). CDR3 size: 13 residues. The CDR3 DNA follows: TGCAGTGCTGATAACGACCGTGGTAGTACGCAGTATTTT. Translating gives CSADNDRGSTQYF.

The chain links TRBV11-2 to TRBJ2-3; unclear D gene. CDR3 size: 14 residues. V was shortened by 5 bases and J by 6 bases, with 15 bases between the two germline ends. Germline CDR1 SGHAT, CDR2 FQNNGV. DNA for the CDR3: TGTGCCAGCAGCCCCGGCTCCGCTAGGGATACGCAGTATTTT. As protein: CASSPGSARDTQYF.

The chain links TRBV11-3 to TRBJ2-1; 12 bases align to TRBD2. The CDR3 totals 19 residues. The V gene's germline CDR1 is SGHNT and CDR2 YENEEA. V gave up 3 bases and J gave up 9 bases; unmatched junction bases: 18. In nucleotides, the CDR3 is TGTGCCAGCAGCTTGGGTAGGTCTAGCGGGAGGGCCCGGAATCCTGAGCAGTTCTTC. Translated, it gives CASSLGRSSGRARNPEQFF.

This clonotype turned up a few times. CDR3 bases: TGCAGCGTTGTACCCCTAGCGGGAGGGCATGAGCAGTTCTTC. This codes for CSVVPLAGGHEQFF. The chain has TRBV29-1 and TRBJ2-1; 12 bases are shared with TRBD2. J gave up 8 bases and V 4 bases, and 6 bases lay outside the gene matches. The CDR3 length is 14 residues. The germline V gene has CDR1 SQVTM and CDR2 ANQGSEA.

The J gene is TRBJ2-4, the V gene TRBV6-2 or TRBV6-3, with D tentatively TRBD2 (5 bases). The CDR3 contains 12 residues. From germline, CDR1 is MNHEY and CDR2 SVGEGT. V was pared by 5 bases and J by 7 bases, with 9 bases between. The CDR3 region has the DNA TGTGCCAGCAGTCCCCGCGGGAACATTCAGTACTTC. Translated, it gives CASSPRGNIQYF.